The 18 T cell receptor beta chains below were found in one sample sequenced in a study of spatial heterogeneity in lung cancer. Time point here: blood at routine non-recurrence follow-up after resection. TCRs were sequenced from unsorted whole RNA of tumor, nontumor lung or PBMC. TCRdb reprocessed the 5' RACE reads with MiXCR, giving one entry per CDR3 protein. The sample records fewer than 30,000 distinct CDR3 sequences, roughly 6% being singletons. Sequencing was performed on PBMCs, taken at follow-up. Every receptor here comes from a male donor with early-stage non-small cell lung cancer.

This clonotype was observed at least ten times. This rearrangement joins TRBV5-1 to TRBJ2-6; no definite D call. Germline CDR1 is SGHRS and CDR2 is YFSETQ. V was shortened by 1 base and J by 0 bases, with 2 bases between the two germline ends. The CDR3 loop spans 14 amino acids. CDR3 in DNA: TGCGCCAGCAGCTTGTTCTCTGGGGCCAACGTCCTGACTTTC. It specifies CASSLFSGANVLTF.

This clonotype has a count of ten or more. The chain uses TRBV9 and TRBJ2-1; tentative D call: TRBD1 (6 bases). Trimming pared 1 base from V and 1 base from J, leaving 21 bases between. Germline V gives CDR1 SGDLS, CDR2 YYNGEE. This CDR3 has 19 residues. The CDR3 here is CASSVSTRQGQPSYNEQFF. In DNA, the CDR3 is TGTGCCAGCAGCGTAAGTACCAGGCAGGGGCAGCCTTCCTACAATGAGCAGTTCTTC.

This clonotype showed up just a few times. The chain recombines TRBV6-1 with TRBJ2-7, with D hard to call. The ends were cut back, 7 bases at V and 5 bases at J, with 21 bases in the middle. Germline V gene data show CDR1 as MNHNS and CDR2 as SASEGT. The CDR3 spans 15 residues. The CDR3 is CASTFRNPGVNEQYF. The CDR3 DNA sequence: TGTGCCAGCACCTTCCGGAACCCCGGAGTGAACGAGCAGTACTTC.

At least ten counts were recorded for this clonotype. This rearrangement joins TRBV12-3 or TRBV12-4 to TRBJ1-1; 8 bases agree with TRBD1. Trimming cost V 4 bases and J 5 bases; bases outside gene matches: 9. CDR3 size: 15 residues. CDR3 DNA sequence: TGTGCCAGCAGTTCATACGGACAGGGAGGTACTGAAGCTTTCTTT. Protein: CASSSYGQGGTEAFF.

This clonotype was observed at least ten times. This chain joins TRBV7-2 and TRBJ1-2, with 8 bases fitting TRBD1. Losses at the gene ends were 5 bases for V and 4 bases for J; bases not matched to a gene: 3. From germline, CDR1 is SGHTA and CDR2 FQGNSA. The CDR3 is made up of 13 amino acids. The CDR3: CASSPDRAYGYTF. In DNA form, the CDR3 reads TGTGCCAGCAGCCCGGACAGGGCCTATGGCTACACCTTC. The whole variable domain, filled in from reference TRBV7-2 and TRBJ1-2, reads GAGVSQSPSNKVTEKGKDVELRCDPISGHTALYWYRQSLGQGLEFLIYFQGNSAPDKSGLPSDRFSAERTGGSVSTLTIQRTQQEDSAVYLCASSPDRAYGYTFGSGTRLTVV.

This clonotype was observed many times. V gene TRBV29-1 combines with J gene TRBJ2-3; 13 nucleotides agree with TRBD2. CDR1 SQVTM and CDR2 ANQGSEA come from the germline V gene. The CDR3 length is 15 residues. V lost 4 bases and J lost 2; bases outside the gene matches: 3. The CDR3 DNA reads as TGCAGCGTTGCCGGGACTAGCGGGGACACAGATACGCAGTATTTT. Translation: CSVAGTSGDTDTQYF.

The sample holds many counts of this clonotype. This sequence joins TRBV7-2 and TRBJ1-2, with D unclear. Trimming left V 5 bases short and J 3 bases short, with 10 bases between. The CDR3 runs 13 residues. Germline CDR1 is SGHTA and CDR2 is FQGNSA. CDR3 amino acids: CASSPTGDYGYTF. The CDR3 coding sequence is TGTGCCAGCAGCCCAACGGGAGACTATGGCTACACCTTC. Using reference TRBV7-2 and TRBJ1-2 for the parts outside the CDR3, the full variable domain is GAGVSQSPSNKVTEKGKDVELRCDPISGHTALYWYRQSLGQGLEFLIYFQGNSAPDKSGLPSDRFSAERTGGSVSTLTIQRTQQEDSAVYLCASSPTGDYGYTFGSGTRLTVV.

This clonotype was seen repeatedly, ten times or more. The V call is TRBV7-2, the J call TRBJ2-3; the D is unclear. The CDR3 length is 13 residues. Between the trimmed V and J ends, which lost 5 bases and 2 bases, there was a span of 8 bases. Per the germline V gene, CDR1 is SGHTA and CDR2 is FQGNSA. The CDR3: CASSRMNTDTQYF. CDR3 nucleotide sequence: TGTGCCAGCAGCCGTATGAACACAGATACGCAGTATTTT.

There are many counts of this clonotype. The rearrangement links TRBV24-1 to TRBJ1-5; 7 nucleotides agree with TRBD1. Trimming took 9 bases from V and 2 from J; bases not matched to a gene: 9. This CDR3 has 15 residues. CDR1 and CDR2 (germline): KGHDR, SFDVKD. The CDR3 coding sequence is TGTGCCACCGGCCCCACAGGGGAGGGCAATCAGCCCCAGCATTTT. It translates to CATGPTGEGNQPQHF.

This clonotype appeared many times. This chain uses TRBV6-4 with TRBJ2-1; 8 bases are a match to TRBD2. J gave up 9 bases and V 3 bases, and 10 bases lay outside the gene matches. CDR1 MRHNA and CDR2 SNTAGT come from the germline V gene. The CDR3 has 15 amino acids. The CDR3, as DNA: TGTGCCAGCAGTGAGGGACTAGAAGGGAGCGCTGAGCAGTTCTTC. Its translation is CASSEGLEGSAEQFF.

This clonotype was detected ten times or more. The CDR3 DNA reads TGTGCCAGCAGCCCAAGCGGGAGTACCTACGAGCAGTACGTC. Translating gives CASSPSGSTYEQYV. The chain is built from TRBV12-3 or TRBV12-4 and TRBJ2-7; 8 bases line up with TRBD2. There are 14 residues in the CDR3. With V trimmed by 6 bases and J by 2 bases, 6 bases remained unmatched.

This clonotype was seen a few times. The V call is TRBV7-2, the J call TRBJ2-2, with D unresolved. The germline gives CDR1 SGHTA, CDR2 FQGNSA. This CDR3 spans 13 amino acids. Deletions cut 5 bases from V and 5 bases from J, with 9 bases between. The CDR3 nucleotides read TGTGCCAGCAGCACCCCAGCAACCGGGGAGCTGTTTTTT. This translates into CASSTPATGELFF.

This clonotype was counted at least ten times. This chain's CDR3 is CASSPVMGGGYTF. In DNA, the CDR3 is TGTGCCAGCAGCCCCGTCATGGGAGGAGGCTACACCTTC. This chain connects TRBV6-6 to TRBJ1-2; D remains unclear. The V end was cut by 6 bases, the J end by 8 bases, with 16 bases between. The CDR3 runs to 13 residues. Germline loops: CDR1 MNHNY, CDR2 SVGAGI (reference sequence).

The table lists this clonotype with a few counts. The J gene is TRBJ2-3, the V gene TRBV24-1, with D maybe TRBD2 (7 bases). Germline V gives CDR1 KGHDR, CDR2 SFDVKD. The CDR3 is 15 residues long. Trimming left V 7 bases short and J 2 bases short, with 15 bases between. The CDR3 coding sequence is TGTGCCACCAGAGGCGAGCGGGACACCACAGATACGCAGTATTTT. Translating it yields CATRGERDTTDTQYF.

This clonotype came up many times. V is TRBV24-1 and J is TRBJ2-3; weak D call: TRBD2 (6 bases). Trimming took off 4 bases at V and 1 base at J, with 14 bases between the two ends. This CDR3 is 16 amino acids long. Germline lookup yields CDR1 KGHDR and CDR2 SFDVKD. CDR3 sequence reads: CATSDRRGDRTDTQYF. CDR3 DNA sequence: TGTGCCACCAGTGACCGGAGGGGTGATCGCACAGATACGCAGTATTTT.

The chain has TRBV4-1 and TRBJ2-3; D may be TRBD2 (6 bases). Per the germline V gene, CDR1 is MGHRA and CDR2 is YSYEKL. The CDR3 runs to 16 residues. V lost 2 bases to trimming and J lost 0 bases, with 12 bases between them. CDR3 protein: CASSQNGGESTDTQYF. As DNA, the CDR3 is TGCGCCAGCAGCCAAAACGGCGGGGAGAGCACAGATACGCAGTATTTT.

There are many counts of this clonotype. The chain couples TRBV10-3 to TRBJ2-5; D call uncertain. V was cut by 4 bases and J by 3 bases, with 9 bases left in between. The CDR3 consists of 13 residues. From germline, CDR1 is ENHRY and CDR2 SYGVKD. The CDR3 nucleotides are TGTGCCATCAGTGCGCGATCAGAAGAGACCCAGTACTTC. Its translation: CAISARSEETQYF.

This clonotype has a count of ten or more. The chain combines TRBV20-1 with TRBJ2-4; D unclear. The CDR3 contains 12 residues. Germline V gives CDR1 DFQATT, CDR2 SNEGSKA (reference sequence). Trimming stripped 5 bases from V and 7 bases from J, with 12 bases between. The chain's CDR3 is CSAPRVDNIQYF. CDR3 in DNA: TGCAGTGCTCCCCGGGTAGACAACATTCAGTACTTC.